This T cell receptor beta chain was sequenced for a study of CD8 T cells in Susac syndrome. With random hexamers, reverse transcription was performed on roughly 0.5 to 1 ug of RNA. Coverage of TCR beta CDR3 amplification by immunoSEQ multiplex PCR extended to 54 Vbeta and 13 Jbeta. TCRdb passed the immunoSEQ multiplex PCR reads through MiXCR, listing each CDR3 protein once. The table lists 300,000 to 350,000 distinct CDR3 sequences, under 95% of them singletons, with over 0.05% in the top ten. CDR1 and CDR2 (germline): SNHLY, FYNNEI. CDR3 length: 15 residues. With 11 bases removed from V and 0 bases from J, the gap between germline ends came to 20 bases.

The sample taken for sequencing was CD4+ T cells from PBMCs. This TCR was sampled from a human donor with multiple sclerosis. This sequence joins TRBV2 and TRBJ2-7, with D perhaps matching TRBD1 (6 bases). In DNA form, the CDR3 reads TGTGCCGTCCGGCTACAGGGTTCAAGCTCCTACGAGCAGTACTTC. Translated: CAVRLQGSSSYEQYF.